The 22 T cell receptor beta chains in this list originate from one sample, sequenced in a study of shared clonotypes between healthy human individuals. Sequencing was performed with immunoSEQ multiplex PCR; in TCRdb, only in-frame clones are kept and a portion is missing. The sample has a few hundred thousand clones; 50% to 80% are singletons. Sequencing was performed on memory CD4+ T cells sorted from blood. This sample's subset: CD45RA-negative fraction. The receptors were sampled from a man aged 30 to 45 in good health.

The chain combines TRBV11-3 with TRBJ2-2; 9 bases line up with TRBD1. Germline-derived CDR1 and CDR2 are SGHNT and YENEEA. V lost 1 base to trimming and J lost 5 bases; unmatched junction nucleotides: 2. The CDR3 sequence is 15 residues long. The CDR3 DNA sequence: TGTGCCAGCAGCTTAGGGGACAGGGAGACCGGGGAGCTGTTTTTT. Residues: CASSLGDRETGELFF.

The gene calls are TRBV5-6 and TRBJ1-4; 7 nucleotides line up with TRBD1. The CDR3 contains 15 residues. Losses at the gene ends were 2 bases for V and 8 bases for J; bases not matched to a gene: 9. Germline-derived CDR1 and CDR2 are SGHDT and YYEEEE. CDR3 sequence (DNA): TGTGCCAGCAGCTTTCTGACAGGGAGGGAAGAAAAACTGTTTTTT. Translated: CASSFLTGREEKLFF.

The J gene is TRBJ2-1, the V gene TRBV27; 12 bases line up with TRBD2. Germline trimming cut 7 bases from V and 6 bases from J; bases unmatched to any gene: 7. CDR1 and CDR2 from the germline V gene are MNHEY and SMNVEV (reference sequence). This CDR3 spans 15 amino acids. The CDR3 loop is CASNPTSGSGNEQFF. CDR3 bases: TGTGCCAGCAATCCGACTAGCGGGAGCGGCAATGAGCAGTTCTTC.

The CDR3 sequence is CAWSGTGSGNTIYF. Here the CDR3 DNA reads TGTGCCTGGAGTGGCACCGGCTCTGGAAACACCATATATTTT. This chain joins TRBV30 and TRBJ1-3; D unclear. Germline V CDR1 and CDR2: GTSNPN, SVGIG (reference sequence). The CDR3 extends over 14 amino acids. Trimming shortened V by 1 base and J by 0 bases, and 7 bases separated the two germline ends.

Many counts were recorded for this clone. This sample also contains other DNA sequences that code for the same CDR3. DNA for the CDR3: TGCGCCAGCAGCTTCCTTGAGACCCAGTACTTC. It yields the protein CASSFLETQYF. This rearrangement joins TRBV5-1 to TRBJ2-5, with no clear D. Germline V gene data show CDR1 as SGHRS and CDR2 as YFSETQ. The CDR3 has 11 amino acids. The V and J ends lost 2 bases and 5 bases respectively, with 4 bases between them.

The J gene is TRBJ1-4, the V gene TRBV28; TRBD1 agrees at 9 bases. The CDR3 runs 13 residues. Germline CDR1 reads MDHEN; CDR2 reads SYDVKM. V lost 6 bases, J lost 7 bases, and 3 bases stayed unmatched. CDR3: CASSTGGFEKLFF. CDR3 DNA sequence: TGTGCCAGCAGCACAGGGGGCTTTGAAAAACTGTTTTTT.

This clone has only a few counts. The CDR3 region has the DNA TGTGCCAGCAGAGTATTAGAGACCCAGTACTTC. Translated, it gives CASRVLETQYF. The chain carries TRBV6-5 and TRBJ2-5; D remains ambiguous. From germline, CDR1 is MNHEY and CDR2 SVGAGI. Trimming removed 6 bases at V and 4 bases at J, with 6 bases between. The CDR3 is made up of 11 amino acids.

The V and J genes are TRBV5-1 and TRBJ2-1; 7 bases are a match to TRBD2. With V trimmed by 0 bases and J by 0 bases, 3 bases remained unmatched. The germline CDR1 and CDR2 sequences are SGHRS and YFSETQ. This CDR3 has 16 residues. CDR3 residues: CASSLGAGVSYNEQFF. For the CDR3, the DNA is TGCGCCAGCAGCTTGGGTGCGGGAGTCTCCTACAATGAGCAGTTCTTC.

The chain couples TRBV19 to TRBJ1-2; D is undetermined. The CDR3 sequence is 13 residues long. The germline V and J ends were trimmed by 3 bases and 8 bases, with 13 bases remaining between them. Germline CDR1 is LNHDA and CDR2 is SQIVND (reference sequence). The CDR3 is CASSIEGREGYTF. CDR3 coding DNA: TGTGCCAGTAGTATCGAGGGAAGGGAAGGCTACACCTTC. Variable domain in full (rest from reference TRBV19 and TRBJ1-2): DGGITQSPKYLFRKEGQNVTLSCEQNLNHDAMYWYRQDPGQGLRLIYYSQIVNDFQKGDIAEGYSVSREKKESFPLTVTSAQKNPTAFYLCASSIEGREGYTFGSGTRLTVV.

This clone was counted many times. Other DNA variants within this sample encode the same CDR3. The rearrangement joins TRBV11-2 to TRBJ2-7; D may be TRBD1 or TRBD2 (5 bases each). This CDR3 has 14 amino acids. V gave up 4 bases and J gave up 0 bases, with 10 bases separating them. The V gene's germline CDR1 is SGHAT and CDR2 FQNNGV. CDR3 sequence reads: CASSSPRGSYEQYF. The CDR3 DNA reads as TGTGCCAGCAGCTCCCCGAGGGGCTCCTACGAGCAGTACTTC. The whole variable domain, remainder taken from reference TRBV11-2 and TRBJ2-7, is EAGVAQSPRYKIIEKRQSVAFWCNPISGHATLYWYQQILGQGPKLLIQFQNNGVVDDSQLPKDRFSAERLKGVDSTLKIQPAKLEDSAVYLCASSSPRGSYEQYFGPGTRLTVT.

This chain joins TRBV6-1 and TRBJ2-3; possible D gene TRBD1, 6 bases. There are 14 residues in the CDR3. The V and J ends lost 7 bases and 4 bases respectively, with 15 bases between them. Germline lookup yields CDR1 MNHNS and CDR2 SASEGT. Here the CDR3 reads CASIDRFSADTQYF. In nucleotides, the CDR3 is TGTGCCAGCATTGACAGGTTTAGTGCAGATACGCAGTATTTT.

This clone was found once. The rearrangement joins TRBV4-1 to TRBJ2-7, with D tentatively TRBD1 (6 bases). The V gene's germline CDR1 is MGHRA and CDR2 YSYEKL. V was cut by 0 bases and J by 3 bases, with 15 bases left in between. This CDR3 has 16 residues. Written as DNA, the CDR3 is TGCGCCAGCAGCCAAGAAAAACGTCAGGGGTTCTACGAGCAGTACTTC. Translated: CASSQEKRQGFYEQYF.

This clone was recorded once. This rearrangement joins TRBV15 to TRBJ2-7; TRBD1 aligns across 8 bases. Per the germline V gene, CDR1 is LNHNV and CDR2 is YYDKDF (reference sequence). V was pared by 0 bases and J by 3 bases, with 4 bases of the junction left unmatched. The length of the CDR3 is 15 residues. The CDR3 DNA is TGTGCCACCAGCAGAGAGCTGACAGGGGTCTACGAGCAGTACTTC. Residues: CATSRELTGVYEQYF.

The genes are TRBV18 and TRBJ2-4, with D hard to call. The germline V and J ends were trimmed by 3 bases and 0 bases, with 12 bases remaining between them. The CDR3 sequence is 16 residues long. Germline V gene lookup returns CDR1 KGHSH and CDR2 LQKENI. CDR3 sequence reads: CASSPRLSEAKNIQYF. The CDR3 region has the DNA TGTGCCAGCTCACCCCGATTATCAGAAGCCAAAAACATTCAGTACTTC.

The CDR3 coding sequence is TGCGCCAGCAGCTTGGACCCCGGAGAGAATGAGCAGTTCTTC. Translation gives CASSLDPGENEQFF. V gene TRBV5-1 combines with J gene TRBJ2-1, with no clear D. V lost 0 bases, J lost 7 bases, and 11 bases lay in between. The CDR3 loop spans 14 amino acids. The germline gives CDR1 SGHRS, CDR2 YFSETQ.

This clone was found many times. The rearrangement links TRBV5-1 to TRBJ2-7; a possible D gene is TRBD2 (5 bases). V was clipped by 4 bases and J by 3 bases, with 8 bases between them. Looked up from germline, CDR1 is SGHRS and CDR2 is YFSETQ. The CDR3 has 12 residues. The CDR3 nucleotides read TGCGCCAGCAGCGAAGGAGGCTACGAGCAGTACTTC. Translating it yields CASSEGGYEQYF.

This rearrangement joins TRBV10-3 to TRBJ2-2; TRBD1 matches at 11 bases. The CDR3 covers 15 residues. V shed 7 bases and J 4 bases; nucleotides not matched to a gene: 5. From germline, CDR1 is ENHRY and CDR2 SYGVKD. The CDR3 is CAINPGQGGTGELFF. The DNA for the CDR3 is TGTGCCATCAATCCGGGACAGGGGGGCACCGGGGAGCTGTTTTTT.

This clone has only one observation. The CDR3 protein is CASSPRTGLIVTQYF. CDR3 bases: TGTGCCAGCAGCCCACGGACAGGGCTGATAGTGACCCAGTACTTC. The chain couples TRBV7-6 to TRBJ2-5; 8 bases are a match to TRBD1. This CDR3 spans 15 amino acids. Germline V CDR1 and CDR2: SGHVS, FNYEAQ. V was clipped by 5 bases and J by 7 bases; unmatched bases: 12.

This clone was found many times. The chain is built from TRBV9 and TRBJ2-1; D gene uncertain. The CDR3 runs 12 residues. Germline-derived CDR1 and CDR2 are SGDLS and YYNGEE. V shed 2 bases and J shed 5 bases, with 5 bases lying between them. In DNA, the CDR3 is TGTGCCAGCAGCGTCTTTGACAATGAGCAGTTCTTC. It encodes CASSVFDNEQFF.

The chain is built from TRBV5-1 and TRBJ2-7; no reliable D call. CDR3 length: 13 residues. Germline CDR1 is SGHRS and CDR2 is YFSETQ. V shed 0 bases and J shed 6 bases, with 10 bases lying between them. The CDR3 protein is CASSLEGLSEQYF. CDR3 DNA: TGCGCCAGCAGCTTGGAAGGGTTGAGCGAGCAGTACTTC.

CDR3: CASTPGPLAGVADTQYF. CDR3 DNA sequence: TGTGCCAGCACTCCTGGGCCTCTAGCGGGAGTGGCGGATACGCAGTATTTT. The V and J genes are TRBV28 and TRBJ2-3; 10 bases fit TRBD2. The CDR3 length is 17 residues. The junction had 16 bases not matched to a gene; V was cut back by 7 bases and J by 6 bases. Germline-derived CDR1 and CDR2 are MDHEN and SYDVKM.

This chain uses TRBV5-1 with TRBJ2-7; 12 nucleotides agree with TRBD1. The V and J ends lost 3 bases and 5 bases, in that order; junction bases with no gene match: 6. Per the germline V gene, CDR1 is SGHRS and CDR2 is YFSETQ. The CDR3 covers 15 residues. CDR3 sequence (DNA): TGCGCCAGCAGCTCGGGGGACAGGGGGCTGGACGAGCAGTACTTC. As protein: CASSSGDRGLDEQYF.